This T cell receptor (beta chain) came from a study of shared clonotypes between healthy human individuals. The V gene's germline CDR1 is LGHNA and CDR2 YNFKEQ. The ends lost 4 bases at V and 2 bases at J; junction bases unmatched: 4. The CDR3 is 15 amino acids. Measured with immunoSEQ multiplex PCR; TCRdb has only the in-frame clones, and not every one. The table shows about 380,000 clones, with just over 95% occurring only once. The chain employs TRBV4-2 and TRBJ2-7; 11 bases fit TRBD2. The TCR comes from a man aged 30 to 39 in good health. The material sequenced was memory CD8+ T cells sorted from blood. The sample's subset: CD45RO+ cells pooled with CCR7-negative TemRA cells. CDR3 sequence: CASSPVLAGAYEQYF. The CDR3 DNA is TGTGCCAGCAGCCCCGTACTAGCGGGAGCCTACGAGCAGTACTTC.